Following are 32 T cell receptor beta chains from one sample sequenced in a study of blood T cell repertoires in COVID-19. The protocol was immunoSEQ multiplex PCR, while the TCRdb copy is restricted to in-frame clones and leaves out a portion. The sample includes just over 350,000 clones, 87% of them seen just once. The sequencing sample was made of PBMCs or T cells enriched from blood (not recorded which). The receptors come from a woman in her twenties or thirties who had recovered from COVID-19.

The chain combines TRBV27 with TRBJ2-1; TRBD2 agrees at 12 bases. Looked up from germline, CDR1 is MNHEY and CDR2 is SMNVEV (reference sequence). The V segment lost 5 bases and the J segment 6 bases; nucleotides outside the gene matches: 5. CDR3 length: 15 amino acids. The CDR3 loop reads CASSPTSGSVNEQFF. The CDR3 DNA sequence: TGTGCCAGCAGTCCGACTAGCGGGAGTGTCAATGAGCAGTTCTTC.

The rearrangement uses TRBV5-1 and TRBJ2-5; 13 bases are a match to TRBD2. Trimming cost V 4 bases and J 0 bases; bases outside gene matches: 6. Per germline, CDR1 SGHRS and CDR2 YFSETQ. This CDR3 spans 17 amino acids. CDR3 in amino acids: CASSLGTSGAYQETQYF. The CDR3 DNA follows: TGCGCCAGCAGCCTCGGGACTAGCGGGGCTTACCAAGAGACCCAGTACTTC. Variable domain in full (rest from reference TRBV5-1 and TRBJ2-5): KAGVTQTPRYLIKTRGQQVTLSCSPISGHRSVSWYQQTPGQGLQFLFEYFSETQRNKGNFPGRFSGRQFSNSRSEMNVSTLELGDSALYLCASSLGTSGAYQETQYFGPGTRLLVL.

This chain uses TRBV15 with TRBJ2-6; tentatively, D is TRBD2 (6 bases). Per germline, CDR1 LNHNV and CDR2 YYDKDF (reference sequence). The V end lost 3 bases, the J end lost 0 bases, and 12 bases lay between the germline ends. The CDR3 consists of 17 residues. The CDR3 bases are TGTGCCACCAGCAGTGGGGACTTCCTCTCTGGGGCCAACGTCCTGACTTTC. Amino acid sequence: CATSSGDFLSGANVLTF.

The chain is built from TRBV2 and TRBJ1-6; 9 bases map to TRBD1. The CDR3 is 13 amino acids. V gave up 5 bases and J gave up 9 bases; unmatched junction bases: 2. Per germline, CDR1 SNHLY and CDR2 FYNNEI. CDR3 sequence: CASSTTGGSPLHF. The CDR3 DNA is TGTGCCAGCAGTACGACAGGGGGTTCACCCCTCCACTTT.

The gene calls are TRBV5-4 and TRBJ2-7; D unresolved. The CDR3 runs 15 residues. The V gene lost 4 bases and the J gene lost 7 bases, with 21 bases spanning the gap. CDR1 is SGHNT, CDR2 YYREEE, per germline (reference sequence). The CDR3 nucleotides are TGTGCCAGCAGCCCGAAATCGACAATATTGGGTGAGCAGTACTTC. Translation gives CASSPKSTILGEQYF.

The chain uses TRBV24-1 and TRBJ2-2, with 10 bases that match TRBD2. Germline V gives CDR1 KGHDR, CDR2 SFDVKD. The ends lost 3 bases at V and 7 bases at J; junction bases unmatched: 10. The CDR3 is 17 amino acids. This CDR3 reads CATSDTWSGRAGGELFF. In nucleotides, the CDR3 is TGTGCCACCAGTGATACCTGGAGCGGGAGGGCCGGCGGGGAGCTGTTTTTT.

This clone came up once. The chain is built from TRBV6-4 and TRBJ1-5; D not certain. Germline assignment: CDR1 MRHNA and CDR2 SNTAGT. V was trimmed by 8 bases and J by 6 bases, leaving 14 bases between them. The length of the CDR3 is 13 residues. The CDR3 DNA follows: TGTGCCAGCTCCCATCCCCGGAGTCAGCCCCAGCATTTT. Its translation is CASSHPRSQPQHF.

The chain recombines TRBV4-1 with TRBJ2-7; 9 bases agree with TRBD2. Germline lookup yields CDR1 MGHRA and CDR2 YSYEKL. This CDR3 spans 14 amino acids. After removal of 5 bases from V and 4 bases from J, the junction contained 6 bases not matched to a gene. The CDR3 protein is CASSLTSGNYEQYF. The CDR3 nucleotides are TGCGCCAGCAGCTTGACTAGCGGCAATTACGAGCAGTACTTC.

The gene calls are TRBV2 and TRBJ2-1; 13 bases agree with TRBD2. Germline V lookup: CDR1 SNHLY, CDR2 FYNNEI. The CDR3 runs 18 residues. Trimming cost V 6 bases and J 0 bases; bases outside gene matches: 8. The CDR3 region is CASRGGLAGSSSYNEQFF. CDR3 nucleotide sequence: TGTGCCAGCAGGGGGGGACTAGCGGGAAGTAGCTCCTACAATGAGCAGTTCTTC.

V and J are TRBV3-1 (or the pseudogene TRBV3-2) and TRBJ1-2, with D unresolved. V lost 4 bases to trimming and J lost 6 bases, with 12 bases between them. Germline CDR1 and CDR2: LGHDT and YNNKEL (reference sequence). The CDR3 runs 13 residues. The CDR3 DNA sequence: TGTGCCAGCAGCCCCCAGTCCGCTCATGGCTACACCTTC. It is translated as CASSPQSAHGYTF.

This chain uses TRBV27 with TRBJ2-2; D not resolved. The ends were cut back, 2 bases at V and 0 bases at J, with 4 bases in the middle. CDR3 length equals 14 residues. In germline, CDR1 is MNHEY, CDR2 SMNVEV (reference sequence). CDR3 bases: TGTGCCAGCAGTTTACTTACGAACACCGGGGAGCTGTTTTTT. This codes for CASSLLTNTGELFF.

This chain connects TRBV24-1 to TRBJ1-2, with TRBD1 matching over 7 bases. J lost 2 bases, V lost 5 bases, and 4 bases had no gene match. Germline lookup yields CDR1 KGHDR and CDR2 SFDVKD. CDR3 size: 14 residues. This CDR3 reads CATSASTGNYGYTF. For the CDR3, the DNA is TGTGCCACCAGTGCTTCGACAGGGAACTATGGCTACACCTTC.

The chain employs TRBV6-4 and TRBJ2-7, with 12 bases fitting TRBD2. The CDR3 runs 13 residues. V trimming: 6 bases; J trimming: 7 bases; junction bases outside the gene matches: 4. Germline CDR1 reads MRHNA; CDR2 reads SNTAGT. CDR3 sequence: CASSTTSGSEQYF. The CDR3 DNA sequence: TGTGCCAGCAGCACGACTAGCGGGAGTGAGCAGTACTTC.

V usage is TRBV25-1 and J usage is TRBJ2-1; 9 bases map to TRBD2. Per the germline V gene, CDR1 is MGHDK and CDR2 is SYGVNS. V shed 5 bases, J shed 4 bases, and the junction held 6 bases outside the gene matches. The CDR3 consists of 15 residues. This CDR3 reads CASSTSGGPYNEQFF. In nucleotides, the CDR3 is TGTGCCAGCAGTACCAGCGGGGGGCCTTACAATGAGCAGTTCTTC.

CDR3 sequence (DNA): TGTGCCAGCAGCTTAGGGCCGGACACCTACGAGCAGTACTTC. Its translation: CASSLGPDTYEQYF. The chain recombines TRBV7-8 with TRBJ2-7; D might be TRBD1 (5 bases). Germline-derived CDR1 and CDR2 are SGHVS and FQNEAQ. V dropped 1 base and J dropped 2 bases, with 9 bases sitting between them. The CDR3 sequence is 14 residues long.

The rearrangement uses TRBV4-1 and TRBJ2-5, with 8 bases matching TRBD1. Germline V lookup: CDR1 MGHRA, CDR2 YSYEKL. J lost 4 bases, V lost 2 bases, and 6 bases had no gene match. The CDR3 is 15 residues long. CDR3 protein: CASSQRGGTGETQYF. Written as DNA, the CDR3 is TGCGCCAGCAGCCAAAGGGGCGGGACAGGAGAGACCCAGTACTTC.

This rearrangement joins TRBV24-1 to TRBJ1-1, with 7 bases identical to TRBD1. In germline, CDR1 is KGHDR, CDR2 SFDVKD. This CDR3 region has 12 residues. V shed 4 bases and J 8 bases; nucleotides not matched to a gene: 3. In DNA, the CDR3 is TGTGCCACCAGTGACCGGGACAGCGAAGCTTTCTTT. It is translated as CATSDRDSEAFF.

This CDR3 reads CASSFLDPLAGLTGELFF. CDR3 bases: TGTGCCAGCAGTTTTTTGGATCCCTTGGCGGGACTCACCGGGGAGCTGTTTTTT. The chain couples TRBV27 to TRBJ2-2, with D possibly TRBD2 on 6 matching bases. Germline lookup yields CDR1 MNHEY and CDR2 SMNVEV (reference sequence). V gave up 3 bases and J gave up 4 bases, with 21 bases separating them. The CDR3 loop spans 18 amino acids.

The chain combines TRBV28 with TRBJ1-6; D is ambiguous. This CDR3 spans 12 amino acids. The germline V gene has CDR1 MDHEN and CDR2 SYDVKM. V dropped 7 bases and J dropped 7 bases, with 8 bases sitting between them. The CDR3 region has the DNA TGTGCCAGCACTAAGACAAATTCACCCCTCCACTTT. This codes for CASTKTNSPLHF. Using reference TRBV28 and TRBJ1-6 for the parts outside the CDR3, the full variable domain is DVKVTQSSRYLVKRTGEKVFLECVQDMDHENMFWYRQDPGLGLRLIYFSYDVKMKEKGDIPEGYSVSREKKERFSLILESASTNQTSMYLCASTKTNSPLHFGNGTRLTVT.

This clone was seen a handful of times. The CDR3: CASSLDEYEQYF. The CDR3 DNA sequence: TGTGCCAGCAGCTTGGATGAGTACGAGCAGTACTTC. The V and J genes are TRBV5-4 and TRBJ2-7; D ambiguous. Trimming took 0 bases from V and 4 from J, leaving 5 bases between them. The CDR3 has 12 amino acids. Germline CDR1 reads SGHNT; CDR2 reads YYREEE (reference sequence).

V and J are TRBV3-1 (or the pseudogene TRBV3-2) and TRBJ1-6, with D possibly TRBD1 on 6 matching bases. The germline gives CDR1 LGHDT, CDR2 YNNKEL (reference sequence). The germline V and J ends were trimmed by 3 bases and 4 bases, with 10 bases remaining between them. The CDR3 spans 15 residues. DNA of the CDR3: TGTGCCAGCAGCCAGTTGGACAGTTATAATTCACCCCTCCACTTT. Residues: CASSQLDSYNSPLHF.

This clone was found a few times. V usage is TRBV4-1 and J usage is TRBJ2-7; 7 bases are a match to TRBD2. This CDR3 contains 12 residues. Germline values: CDR1 MGHRA, CDR2 YSYEKL. The V and J ends lost 1 base and 6 bases, in that order; junction bases with no gene match: 0. The CDR3: CASSQVAGEQYF. CDR3 coding DNA: TGCGCCAGCAGCCAAGTAGCGGGCGAGCAGTACTTC.

The chain couples TRBV5-4 to TRBJ2-2, with unresolved D. V shed 2 bases and J shed 5 bases, with 4 bases lying between them. The CDR3 extends over 12 amino acids. CDR1 is SGHNT, CDR2 YYREEE, per germline (reference sequence). Here the CDR3 DNA reads TGTGCCAGCAGCTTCCGTACCGGGGAGCTGTTTTTT. It codes for CASSFRTGELFF. Combining the CDR3 with reference TRBV5-4 and TRBJ2-2 gives the whole variable domain ETGVTQSPTHLIKTRGQQVTLRCSSQSGHNTVSWYQQALGQGPQFIFQYYREEENGRGNFPPRFSGLQFPNYSSELNVNALELDDSALYLCASSFRTGELFFGEGSRLTVL.

The V call is TRBV28, the J call TRBJ2-1; D perhaps matches TRBD2 (6 bases). Trimming pared 6 bases from V and 3 bases from J, leaving 21 bases between. This CDR3 contains 17 residues. The V gene's germline CDR1 is MDHEN and CDR2 SYDVKM. As DNA, the CDR3 is TGTGCCAGCAGCATGCGGGGTGGGTCCAGGCGCTACAATGAGCAGTTCTTC. Its protein product is CASSMRGGSRRYNEQFF.

This rearrangement joins TRBV12-3 or TRBV12-4 to TRBJ2-1; D gene ambiguous. Trimming removed 4 bases from V and 9 bases from J, with 10 bases in between. The CDR3 extends over 12 amino acids. CDR3 coding DNA: TGTGCCAGCAGTTCTCGCGTCGGTGAGCAGTTCTTC. Translated, it gives CASSSRVGEQFF.

This clone was seen more than once but under ten times. The germline gene is not matched at one end of the junction; a read error may be the cause. The chain recombines TRBV5-1 with TRBJ2-7; D call uncertain. CDR1 and CDR2 from the germline V gene are SGHRS and YFSETQ. The CDR3 is 15 residues long. CDR3 amino acids: CASRLGSGVTYEQYF. CDR3 sequence (DNA): TGCGCCAGCAGGTTGGGGTCAGGTGTGACCTACGAGCAGTACTTC.

The genes are TRBV7-8 and TRBJ1-2; TRBD1 matches 9 bases. V lost 5 bases to trimming and J lost 4 bases; unmatched junction nucleotides: 5. Germline CDR1 SGHVS, CDR2 FQNEAQ. The CDR3 has 14 residues. The CDR3 protein is CASSRPGQGYGYTF. The CDR3 DNA follows: TGTGCCAGCAGCAGACCGGGACAGGGCTATGGCTACACCTTC.

Comment on this clone: The sample contains more than one DNA sequence encoding this CDR3. This chain joins TRBV6-1 and TRBJ1-5; a weak D match, TRBD1 (6 bases). The CDR3 has 14 residues. Germline CDR1 reads MNHNS; CDR2 reads SASEGT. The V end was cut by 0 bases, the J end by 4 bases, with 7 bases between. The DNA for the CDR3 is TGTGCCAGCAGTGAAGCAGGGGGAAATCAGCCCCAGCATTTT. It is translated as CASSEAGGNQPQHF.

The gene calls are TRBV14 and TRBJ1-4, with 10 bases that match TRBD1. With V trimmed by 3 bases and J by 6 bases, 4 bases remained unmatched. The CDR3 runs to 15 residues. Germline-derived CDR1 and CDR2 are SGHDN and FVKESK. CDR3 region: CASSHRTGGYEKLFF. Here the CDR3 DNA reads TGTGCCAGCAGCCACCGGACAGGGGGATATGAAAAACTGTTTTTT.

The CDR3: CATSDRLTYEQYF. The CDR3 nucleotides read TGTGCCACCAGTGACCGTTTAACCTACGAGCAGTACTTC. The chain couples TRBV24-1 to TRBJ2-7; D remains ambiguous. The V end was cut by 4 bases, the J end by 2 bases, with 8 bases between. The CDR3 is made up of 13 amino acids. Germline V gene data show CDR1 as KGHDR and CDR2 as SFDVKD.

V usage is TRBV4-2 and J usage is TRBJ1-4, with 8 bases matching TRBD1. V lost 0 bases, J lost 4 bases, and 4 bases stayed unmatched. The germline CDR1 and CDR2 sequences are LGHNA and YNFKEQ. CDR3 size: 16 residues. The CDR3 nucleotides are TGTGCCAGCAGCCAAGATAGGGACAGGTATAATGAAAAACTGTTTTTT. This sequence encodes CASSQDRDRYNEKLFF.

The V and J genes are TRBV7-9 and TRBJ2-7; 7 bases fit TRBD1. V gave up 1 base and J gave up 7 bases; unmatched junction bases: 7. The CDR3 is made up of 14 amino acids. The germline V gene has CDR1 SEHNR and CDR2 FQNEAQ (reference sequence). CDR3 residues: CASSLVAGGKEQYF. For the CDR3, the DNA is TGTGCCAGCAGCTTAGTTGCAGGGGGTAAAGAGCAGTACTTC.